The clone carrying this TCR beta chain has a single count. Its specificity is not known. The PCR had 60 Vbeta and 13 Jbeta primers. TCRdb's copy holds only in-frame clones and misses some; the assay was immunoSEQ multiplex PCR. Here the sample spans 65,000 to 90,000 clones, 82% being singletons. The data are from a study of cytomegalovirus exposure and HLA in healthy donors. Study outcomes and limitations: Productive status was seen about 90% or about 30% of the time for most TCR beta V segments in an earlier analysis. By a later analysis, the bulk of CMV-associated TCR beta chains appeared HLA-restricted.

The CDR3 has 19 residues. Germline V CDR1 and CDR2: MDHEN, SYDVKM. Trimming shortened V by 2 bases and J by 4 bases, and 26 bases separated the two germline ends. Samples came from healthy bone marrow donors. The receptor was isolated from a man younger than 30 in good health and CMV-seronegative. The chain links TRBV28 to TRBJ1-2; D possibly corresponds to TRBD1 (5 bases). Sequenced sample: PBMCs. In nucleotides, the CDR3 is TGTGCCAGCAGTTTAGGTGGGGAAGGGGCTCCTTCGGTCGGCTATGGCTACACCTTC. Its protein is CASSLGGEGAPSVGYGYTF.